These 32 T cell receptor beta chains were sequenced from one sample in a study of PD-1 blockade in classical Hodgkin lymphoma. Here immunoSEQ multiplex PCR was the method, and the copy in TCRdb shows in-frame clones only, minus some. The data contain around 27,000 clones, roughly nine tenths of them singletons. Time point in this sample: newly diagnosed, previously untreated cHL patient sample. Sequenced sample: peripheral blood mononuclear cells (PBMCs). These receptors were taken from a human donor with classical Hodgkin lymphoma.

The chain links TRBV5-4 to TRBJ2-1; possible D gene TRBD1, 7 bases. Germline assignment: CDR1 SGHNT and CDR2 YYREEE (reference sequence). V gave up 1 base and J gave up 8 bases, with 16 bases separating them. The CDR3 sequence is 15 residues long. Here the CDR3 DNA reads TGTGCCAGCAGCTTGCTTTTCAGGGGGGCCCATGAGCAGTTCTTC. Amino acids: CASSLLFRGAHEQFF.

The chain is built from TRBV27 and TRBJ2-1, with 7 bases that match TRBD2. There are 17 residues in the CDR3. CDR1 and CDR2 (germline): MNHEY, SMNVEV (reference sequence). Trimming cost V 4 bases and J 5 bases; bases outside gene matches: 14. The CDR3 nucleotides are TGTGCCAGCAGTTACCTTAAGCTGGCGGGAGATAACAATGAGCAGTTCTTC. Its translation: CASSYLKLAGDNNEQFF.

The chain links TRBV7-2 to TRBJ2-2; D possibly corresponds to TRBD2 (5 bases). The CDR3 consists of 18 residues. Germline lookup yields CDR1 SGHTA and CDR2 FQGNSA. The V and J ends lost 1 base and 0 bases respectively, with 15 bases between them. CDR3 loop: CASSLVARAPANTGELFF. The DNA of the CDR3 is TGTGCCAGCAGCTTAGTCGCGCGGGCTCCCGCGAACACCGGGGAGCTGTTTTTT.

Notes on this clone: At one end, the junction sequence differs from germline, possibly due to a read error. The chain couples TRBV27 to TRBJ2-1, with D possibly being TRBD2 (6 bases). CDR1 is MNHEY and CDR2 is SMNVEV in the germline V gene (reference sequence). The CDR3 extends over 17 amino acids. Written as DNA, the CDR3 is TGTGCCAGCAGTGTATCTAGCGTATCTAGCTCCTACAATGAGCAGTTCTTC. Translation gives CASSVSSVSSSYNEQFF.

This clone is a singleton in its sample. J is TRBJ2-1 and V is TRBV10-3; maybe TRBD2 (5 bases). The CDR3 extends over 15 amino acids. Deletions cut 6 bases from V and 0 bases from J, with 12 bases between. CDR1 ENHRY and CDR2 SYGVKD come from the germline V gene. CDR3 amino acids: CAISPLAGSYNEQFF. The CDR3 DNA is TGTGCCATCAGCCCCCTGGCGGGCTCCTACAATGAGCAGTTCTTC.

V and J are TRBV5-1 and TRBJ2-4; 9 bases align to TRBD2. The germline gives CDR1 SGHRS, CDR2 YFSETQ. The ends lost 4 bases at V and 6 bases at J; junction bases unmatched: 5. The CDR3 covers 14 residues. CDR3: CASSQGTSRNIQYF. The CDR3 region has the DNA TGCGCCAGCAGCCAAGGGACTAGCAGAAACATTCAGTACTTC.

J is TRBJ2-1 and V is TRBV6-5, with TRBD2 matching over 13 bases. With 6 bases clipped from V and 8 bases from J, the junction kept 7 bases outside the gene matches. This CDR3 region has 15 residues. Germline-derived CDR1 and CDR2 are MNHEY and SVGAGI. In DNA form, the CDR3 reads TGTGCCAGCAGGTTGGGACTAGCGGGATGGCATGAGCAGTTCTTC. It specifies CASRLGLAGWHEQFF.

J is TRBJ2-7 and V is TRBV7-2; D not resolved. The CDR3 totals 11 residues. V was trimmed by 2 bases and J by 5 bases, leaving 4 bases between them. The germline V gene has CDR1 SGHTA and CDR2 FQGNSA. The CDR3 DNA reads as TGTGCCAGCAGCTTATACCACGAGCAGTACTTC. It is translated as CASSLYHEQYF.

This chain joins TRBV19 and TRBJ1-1; TRBD1 is a possible D gene (5 bases). Germline-derived CDR1 and CDR2 are LNHDA and SQIVND (reference sequence). V lost 2 bases, J lost 3 bases, and 7 bases lay in between. CDR3 length equals 13 residues. This CDR3 is CASSILGDTEAFF. CDR3 DNA sequence: TGTGCCAGTAGTATACTAGGGGACACTGAAGCTTTCTTT.

This chain joins TRBV28 and TRBJ2-5; unclear D gene. V was cut by 3 bases and J by 6 bases, with 14 bases left in between. The CDR3 is 14 amino acids. Germline V lookup: CDR1 MDHEN, CDR2 SYDVKM. Written as DNA, the CDR3 is TGTGCCAGCAGTTTTCGGGCCGGCCGGCAGACCCAGTACTTC. Translated, it gives CASSFRAGRQTQYF.

This sequence joins TRBV5-1 and TRBJ2-7, with TRBD2 as a possible D gene (6 bases). CDR1 and CDR2 (germline): SGHRS, YFSETQ. V was pared by 4 bases and J by 0 bases, with 11 bases between. This CDR3 contains 14 residues. The CDR3 DNA reads TGCGCCAGCAGCGGAGGGGCGGCCTCCTACGAGCAGTACTTC. Translated, it gives CASSGGAASYEQYF.

V and J are TRBV7-9 and TRBJ2-5, with unresolved D. In germline, CDR1 is SEHNR, CDR2 FQNEAQ (reference sequence). Trimming pared 1 base from V and 2 bases from J, leaving 11 bases between. The CDR3 is 15 amino acids. Here the CDR3 DNA reads TGTGCCAGCAGCTTAGTTGGCGGTACACAAGAGACCCAGTACTTC. It is translated as CASSLVGGTQETQYF.

This chain uses TRBV19 with TRBJ2-1; 10 nucleotides agree with TRBD1. CDR1 LNHDA and CDR2 SQIVND come from the germline V gene (reference sequence). The CDR3 has 14 amino acids. The J segment lost 9 bases and the V segment lost 4 bases, leaving 6 bases of the junction unmatched. CDR3 protein: CASSTSGTGAEQFF. In DNA form, the CDR3 reads TGTGCCAGTAGTACCTCCGGGACAGGGGCTGAGCAGTTCTTC.

This chain connects TRBV13 to TRBJ1-1, with D tentatively TRBD1 (6 bases). This CDR3 has 13 residues. Germline CDR1 and CDR2: PRHDT and FYEKMQ (reference sequence). V was shortened by 1 base and J by 3 bases, with 6 bases between the two germline ends. In nucleotides, the CDR3 is TGTGCCAGCAGCTTAGAGGGGGACACTGAAGCTTTCTTT. Protein sequence: CASSLEGDTEAFF.

V is TRBV11-2 and J is TRBJ2-7, with D possibly matching TRBD1 (5 bases). V was trimmed by 5 bases and J by 0 bases, leaving 14 bases between them. Germline values: CDR1 SGHAT, CDR2 FQNNGV. The CDR3 covers 15 residues. CDR3 residues: CASSLGLVSSYEQYF. The CDR3 DNA follows: TGTGCCAGCAGCCTGGGGCTTGTAAGCTCCTACGAGCAGTACTTC.

The rearrangement links TRBV28 to TRBJ2-7; D ambiguous. The CDR3 has 13 amino acids. Germline values: CDR1 MDHEN, CDR2 SYDVKM. V was trimmed by 6 bases and J by 7 bases, leaving 16 bases between them. CDR3 coding DNA: TGTGCCAGCAGGGGGTCTGTAGTACCGGAGCAGTACTTC. It specifies CASRGSVVPEQYF.

The chain employs TRBV5-1 and TRBJ2-1; D perhaps matches TRBD2 (7 bases). Trimming took 6 bases from V and 3 from J, leaving 19 bases between them. This CDR3 is built from 16 residues. The germline V gene encodes CDR1 SGHRS and CDR2 YFSETQ. CDR3 DNA: TGCGCCAGCACCCATTCGGGGGCTAGCGGCTACAATGAGCAGTTCTTC. This sequence encodes CASTHSGASGYNEQFF.

The rearrangement links TRBV2 to TRBJ1-1; D is perhaps TRBD1 (5 bases). V shed 2 bases and J shed 6 bases, with 10 bases lying between them. CDR1 SNHLY and CDR2 FYNNEI come from the germline V gene. The CDR3 length is 13 residues. The CDR3 sequence: CASSEFWDAEAFF. The CDR3 region has the DNA TGTGCCAGCAGTGAATTTTGGGACGCTGAAGCTTTCTTT.

This chain joins TRBV28 and TRBJ2-2; D call uncertain. The germline V gene has CDR1 MDHEN and CDR2 SYDVKM. This CDR3 is 11 amino acids long. V dropped 6 bases and J dropped 3 bases, with 2 bases sitting between them. CDR3 nucleotides: TGTGCCAGCAGCGACACCGGGGAGCTGTTTTTT. Translation: CASSDTGELFF.

This clone was seen just once. J is TRBJ1-4 and V is TRBV7-9, with D tentatively TRBD1 (5 bases). Germline V CDR1 and CDR2: SEHNR, FQNEAQ (reference sequence). The CDR3 extends over 17 amino acids. The V end was cut by 4 bases, the J end by 2 bases, with 17 bases between. The CDR3 nucleotides are TGTGCCAGCAGCTCGCAACAGACAGCCACCACTAATGAAAAACTGTTTTTT. Protein: CASSSQQTATTNEKLFF.

The rearrangement links TRBV28 to TRBJ2-1; D is ambiguous. With 6 bases removed from V and 2 bases from J, the gap between germline ends came to 17 bases. The CDR3 is made up of 16 amino acids. The germline gives CDR1 MDHEN, CDR2 SYDVKM. The CDR3 is CASRPPPTRAYNEQFF. The DNA of the CDR3 is TGTGCCAGCAGGCCGCCCCCCACCCGCGCCTACAATGAGCAGTTCTTC.

V and J are TRBV28 and TRBJ2-1; D is unclear. The germline V gene has CDR1 MDHEN and CDR2 SYDVKM. V gave up 2 bases and J gave up 8 bases, with 10 bases separating them. This CDR3 has 13 residues. CDR3 DNA sequence: TGTGCCAGCAGTTTAATTCCGGGTTATGAGCAGTTCTTC. Protein: CASSLIPGYEQFF.

In its sample, this clone was seen once. The rearrangement joins TRBV28 to TRBJ2-1; TRBD1 is a possible D gene (6 bases). V was cut by 5 bases and J by 7 bases, with 9 bases left in between. The germline V gene encodes CDR1 MDHEN and CDR2 SYDVKM. The CDR3 has 12 amino acids. Written as DNA, the CDR3 is TGTGCCAGCAGTAGGACAGCAAATGAGCAGTTCTTC. Its protein product is CASSRTANEQFF.

The rearrangement links TRBV11-2 to TRBJ2-1; 10 bases are shared with TRBD2. V shed 4 bases, J shed 5 bases, and the junction held 2 bases outside the gene matches. CDR1 and CDR2 from the germline V gene are SGHAT and FQNNGV. The CDR3 runs to 14 residues. CDR3 in DNA: TGTGCCAGCAGCTGGACTAGCGGAGACAATGAGCAGTTCTTC. This codes for CASSWTSGDNEQFF. The entire variable domain, with the rest obtained from reference TRBV11-2 and TRBJ2-1, is as follows: EAGVAQSPRYKIIEKRQSVAFWCNPISGHATLYWYQQILGQGPKLLIQFQNNGVVDDSQLPKDRFSAERLKGVDSTLKIQPAKLEDSAVYLCASSWTSGDNEQFFGPGTRLTVL.

The chain uses TRBV11-2 and TRBJ2-7, with D unclear. The CDR3 is made up of 13 amino acids. The germline V and J ends were trimmed by 6 bases and 0 bases, with 9 bases remaining between them. The V gene's germline CDR1 is SGHAT and CDR2 FQNNGV. CDR3 coding DNA: TGTGCCAGCAGTTCGACGATCTCCTACGAGCAGTACTTC. Its protein product is CASSSTISYEQYF.

The rearrangement uses TRBV27 and TRBJ1-5, with D unresolved. The CDR3 runs to 17 residues. CDR1 is MNHEY, CDR2 SMNVEV, per germline (reference sequence). Trimming left V 0 bases short and J 0 bases short, with 12 bases between. This chain's CDR3 is CASSLSGPSYSNQPQHF. For the CDR3, the DNA is TGTGCCAGCAGTTTATCAGGGCCGTCGTATAGCAATCAGCCCCAGCATTTT.

The rearrangement uses TRBV7-2 and TRBJ2-3; 10 positions agree with TRBD2. The CDR3 contains 15 residues. J was trimmed by 6 bases and V by 2 bases; bases with no gene match: 5. The germline V gene encodes CDR1 SGHTA and CDR2 FQGNSA. CDR3 amino acids: CASSLLAGVSDTQYF. The DNA of the CDR3 is TGTGCCAGCAGCTTACTAGCGGGAGTATCCGATACGCAGTATTTT.

This chain connects TRBV7-2 to TRBJ2-1, with D possibly TRBD2 on 5 matching bases. CDR1 and CDR2 (germline): SGHTA, FQGNSA. The CDR3 has 12 amino acids. V was shortened by 8 bases and J by 9 bases, with 14 bases between the two germline ends. CDR3 sequence (DNA): TGTGCCAGCGGGGTAGCGTGGGGTGAGCAGTTCTTC. It is translated as CASGVAWGEQFF.

The chain employs TRBV11-2 and TRBJ2-7; 14 bases line up with TRBD2. Germline CDR1 reads SGHAT; CDR2 reads FQNNGV. The CDR3 has 17 residues. The ends lost 4 bases at V and 2 bases at J; junction bases unmatched: 7. The CDR3 loop reads CASSSLTTSGRAYEQYF. The CDR3 DNA follows: TGTGCCAGCAGCTCCCTCACGACTAGCGGGAGGGCCTACGAGCAGTACTTC.

This chain joins TRBV2 and TRBJ1-3; D not certain. The ends were cut back, 0 bases at V and 6 bases at J, with 12 bases in the middle. Germline-derived CDR1 and CDR2 are SNHLY and FYNNEI. The CDR3 runs 15 residues. CDR3 residues: CASSEAHMDVNTIYF. Written as DNA, the CDR3 is TGTGCCAGCAGTGAAGCCCACATGGATGTAAACACCATATATTTT.

V is TRBV6-1 and J is TRBJ1-2; the D is unclear. Trimming left V 5 bases short and J 2 bases short, with 9 bases between. The length of the CDR3 is 13 residues. Germline CDR1 and CDR2: MNHNS and SASEGT. The CDR3 nucleotides read TGTGCCAGCAGTCCCCGGGCGAACTATGGCTACACCTTC. Protein sequence: CASSPRANYGYTF.

This clone came up once. V usage is TRBV5-4 and J usage is TRBJ1-1, with TRBD1 identical over 9 bases. This CDR3 is built from 14 residues. Germline V gene data show CDR1 as SGHNT and CDR2 as YYREEE (reference sequence). Germline trimming cut 5 bases from V and 6 bases from J; bases unmatched to any gene: 8. The CDR3 spells CASSTQGARAEAFF. The CDR3 DNA follows: TGTGCCAGCAGTACACAGGGGGCGCGTGCTGAAGCTTTCTTT.